A single sample is the source of the 23 T cell receptor beta chains below, sequenced in a study of CD8 T cells in Susac syndrome (dated by TCRdb to the late 2010s). Libraries were made using the immunoSEQ multiplex PCR assay. RNA was extracted with the RNeasy kit and about 0.5 to 1 ug was reverse transcribed using random hexamers. TCRdb took the public reads, trimmed them with fastp at Q25, ran MiXCR for clone calling and kept in-frame beta chains. Each CDR3 protein gets just one entry, which takes the most common genes and DNA from the rows behind it. The sample table contains about 190,000 distinct CDR3 sequences; only one count was recorded for over 90% of them. The top ten hold approximately 0.16% of the sample. Sequencing was performed on CD8+ T cells from PBMCs. The receptors were sampled from a human donor with Susac syndrome.

The rearrangement uses TRBV6-5 and TRBJ1-1, with D possibly TRBD1 on 6 matching bases. The V gene lost 5 bases and the J gene lost 4 bases, with 17 bases spanning the gap. CDR1 is MNHEY, CDR2 SVGAGI, per germline. The CDR3 contains 15 residues. The CDR3: CASSVYRDSGTEAFF. The CDR3 DNA is TGTGCCAGCAGTGTTTACAGGGATTCGGGCACTGAAGCTTTCTTT.

This clonotype has only a few counts. J is TRBJ2-1 and V is TRBV9; 11 bases are a match to TRBD2. The CDR3 consists of 15 residues. The V gene end was trimmed by 4 bases and the J gene end by 4 bases; junction bases not matched to a gene: 4. CDR1 and CDR2 from the germline V gene are SGDLS and YYNGEE. The CDR3 coding sequence is TGTGCCAGCAGCCAACTAGCGGGAGTATACAATGAGCAGTTCTTC. Translated, it gives CASSQLAGVYNEQFF.

This clonotype occurred a few times. This rearrangement joins TRBV3-1 to TRBJ2-7; D may be TRBD2 (6 bases). The V end was cut by 0 bases, the J end by 3 bases, with 12 bases between. Germline CDR1 LGHDT, CDR2 YNNKEL (reference sequence). This CDR3 has 15 residues. The CDR3 coding sequence is TGTGCCAGCAGCCAAGATAGCCTAGCGCTCTACGAGCAGTACTTC. This encodes CASSQDSLALYEQYF.

The V call is TRBV4-2, the J call TRBJ2-1; 12 nucleotides agree with TRBD2. V lost 1 base and J lost 6; bases outside the gene matches: 10. This CDR3 is 18 amino acids long. Germline V gives CDR1 LGHNA, CDR2 YNFKEQ. In DNA, the CDR3 is TGTGCCAGCAGCCAAGCTAGCGGGGGGGCTCTCTTGGGCAATGAGCAGTTCTTC. Translation gives CASSQASGGALLGNEQFF.

The chain links TRBV4-2 to TRBJ2-2, with D perhaps TRBD1 (5 bases). CDR1 and CDR2 (germline): LGHNA, YNFKEQ. V shed 0 bases and J shed 5 bases, with 10 bases lying between them. The CDR3 is 15 residues long. DNA of the CDR3: TGTGCCAGCAGCCAAGAGGCAGGGTGGACCGGGGAGCTGTTTTTT. The encoded protein is CASSQEAGWTGELFF.

CDR3 region: CASSPPTGRPDSGNTIYF. CDR3 DNA sequence: TGTGCCAGCAGTCCGCCGACGGGGCGACCGGACTCTGGAAACACCATATATTTT. The chain has TRBV6-1 and TRBJ1-3, with a weak D call TRBD1 (5 bases). With 5 bases removed from V and 0 bases from J, the gap between germline ends came to 20 bases. The CDR3 loop spans 18 amino acids. CDR1 and CDR2 (germline): MNHNS, SASEGT.

The chain combines TRBV6-1 with TRBJ1-5; D call uncertain. Between the trimmed V and J ends, which lost 1 base and 4 bases, there was a span of 8 bases. Looked up from germline, CDR1 is MNHNS and CDR2 is SASEGT. The CDR3 has 14 residues. The CDR3 coding sequence is TGTGCCAGCAGTGAAGGTGGCCATAATCAGCCCCAGCATTTT. Protein: CASSEGGHNQPQHF.

V and J are TRBV4-1 and TRBJ2-7; 7 positions match TRBD1. The CDR3 runs to 13 residues. J was trimmed by 5 bases and V by 3 bases; bases with no gene match: 4. Germline CDR1 is MGHRA and CDR2 is YSYEKL. DNA for the CDR3: TGCGCCAGCAGCCAGACAGGGTTTCACGAGCAGTACTTC. Amino acid sequence: CASSQTGFHEQYF.

The chain joins TRBV5-1 to TRBJ2-5, with 9 bases matching TRBD2. The CDR3 length is 16 residues. The germline gives CDR1 SGHRS, CDR2 YFSETQ. Germline trimming cut 0 bases from V and 3 bases from J; bases unmatched to any gene: 6. The CDR3 nucleotides are TGCGCCAGCAGCTTGGCCTGGGTAGCGGGGGAAGAGACCCAGTACTTC. Amino acid sequence: CASSLAWVAGEETQYF.

This clonotype was counted once. The chain joins TRBV7-8 to TRBJ2-1; 12 nucleotides agree with TRBD2. There are 17 residues in the CDR3. Germline loops: CDR1 SGHVS, CDR2 FQNEAQ. With 4 bases clipped from V and 9 bases from J, the junction kept 13 bases outside the gene matches. The CDR3: CASSSQPGLAGKIEQFF. CDR3 sequence (DNA): TGTGCCAGCAGCTCACAACCCGGACTAGCGGGAAAAATTGAGCAGTTCTTC. The variable domain in full, with the rest retrieved from reference TRBV7-8 and TRBJ2-1, is GAGVSQSPRYKVAKRGQDVALRCDPISGHVSLFWYQQALGQGPEFLTYFQNEAQLDKSGLPSDRFFAERPEGSVSTLKIQRTQQEDSAVYLCASSSQPGLAGKIEQFFGPGTRLTVL.

The V and J genes are TRBV11-2 and TRBJ1-1, with 8 bases matching TRBD1. After removal of 5 bases from V and 7 bases from J, the junction contained 12 bases not matched to a gene. CDR3 length: 15 amino acids. The V gene's germline CDR1 is SGHAT and CDR2 FQNNGV. In DNA form, the CDR3 reads TGTGCCAGCAGCCCGGGGACAGGCCAAGGGTATGAAGCTTTCTTT. Encoded protein: CASSPGTGQGYEAFF.

The chain joins TRBV2 to TRBJ1-5; TRBD1 matches at 10 bases. The germline CDR1 and CDR2 sequences are SNHLY and FYNNEI. The CDR3 totals 15 residues. V lost 4 bases, J lost 3 bases, and 3 bases stayed unmatched. CDR3 DNA sequence: TGTGCCAGCAGTGGGACAGGGGGGACCAATCAGCCCCAGCATTTT. This translates into CASSGTGGTNQPQHF.

The V and J genes are TRBV4-2 and TRBJ1-5; no firm D call. The V and J ends lost 3 bases and 7 bases respectively, with 13 bases between them. Germline assignment: CDR1 LGHNA and CDR2 YNFKEQ. There are 14 residues in the CDR3. The chain's CDR3 is CASSQGFGGQPQHF. The CDR3 region has the DNA TGTGCCAGCAGCCAGGGATTTGGAGGGCAGCCCCAGCATTTT.

The chain carries TRBV2 and TRBJ2-1; 10 positions agree with TRBD2. This CDR3 has 13 residues. With V trimmed by 8 bases and J by 13 bases, 11 bases remained unmatched. The germline CDR1 and CDR2 sequences are SNHLY and FYNNEI. The CDR3 DNA is TGTGCCAGCTACCCTTTTCTAGCGGGGGAACAGTTCTTC. Translation: CASYPFLAGEQFF.

The chain couples TRBV2 to TRBJ1-5; 10 bases line up with TRBD1. Germline CDR1 SNHLY, CDR2 FYNNEI. The CDR3 consists of 13 residues. V gave up 6 bases and J gave up 10 bases; unmatched junction bases: 6. The CDR3 loop is CASSGDRGSPQHF. CDR3 coding DNA: TGTGCCAGCAGCGGGGACAGGGGATCACCCCAGCATTTT.

This sequence joins TRBV13 and TRBJ1-5; 9 bases align to TRBD1. The CDR3 totals 15 residues. Germline lookup yields CDR1 PRHDT and CDR2 FYEKMQ (reference sequence). The V segment lost 5 bases and the J segment 4 bases; nucleotides outside the gene matches: 6. In DNA form, the CDR3 reads TGTGCCAGCAGCCGACGGACAGGGGTTAATCAGCCCCAGCATTTT. Encoded protein: CASSRRTGVNQPQHF.

This chain joins TRBV11-2 and TRBJ1-3, with a tentative D call TRBD1 (5 bases). The CDR3 loop spans 12 amino acids. Per the germline V gene, CDR1 is SGHAT and CDR2 is FQNNGV. Trimming removed 2 bases at V and 8 bases at J, with 7 bases between. The CDR3 region is CASSLQGYTIYF. DNA for the CDR3: TGTGCCAGCAGCTTACAGGGATACACCATATATTTT.

The V call is TRBV7-6, the J call TRBJ2-1, with D possibly called TRBD1 or TRBD2 (6 bases each). V shed 5 bases and J shed 9 bases, with 11 bases lying between them. This CDR3 spans 12 amino acids. Germline V gene lookup returns CDR1 SGHVS and CDR2 FNYEAQ. DNA of the CDR3: TGTGCCAGCAGCCTAGGGGGGAGTGAGCAGTTCTTC. Its translation: CASSLGGSEQFF.

The CDR3: CASSQETRGYQSSYNEQFF. The CDR3 nucleotides read TGTGCCAGCAGCCAAGAGACACGGGGCTATCAGAGCTCCTACAATGAGCAGTTCTTC. The chain uses TRBV14 and TRBJ2-1, with D tentatively TRBD1 or TRBD2 (5 bases each). Germline V gene lookup returns CDR1 SGHDN and CDR2 FVKESK. Trimming stripped 0 bases from V and 0 bases from J, with 18 bases between. The CDR3 length is 19 residues.

The chain joins TRBV7-9 to TRBJ2-7; D is uncertain. This CDR3 spans 12 amino acids. CDR1 and CDR2 from the germline V gene are SEHNR and FQNEAQ (reference sequence). V was pared by 5 bases and J by 4 bases, with 9 bases between. The chain's CDR3 is CASSAATYEQYF. DNA for the CDR3: TGTGCCAGCAGCGCGGCGACTTACGAGCAGTACTTC.

The chain uses TRBV20-1 and TRBJ2-1; TRBD1 agrees at 9 bases. Unmatched junction bases numbered 1, after V lost 2 bases and J lost 8 bases. This CDR3 region has 12 residues. Germline lookup yields CDR1 DFQATT and CDR2 SNEGSKA (reference sequence). The CDR3 nucleotides are TGCAGTGCTAGAACAGGGGGCTATGAGCAGTTCTTC. It specifies CSARTGGYEQFF.

The sample holds a few counts of this clonotype. The chain employs TRBV3-1 and TRBJ2-7; 7 positions agree with TRBD1. V gave up 5 bases and J gave up 0 bases; unmatched junction bases: 4. This CDR3 has 14 amino acids. Germline CDR1 LGHDT, CDR2 YNNKEL (reference sequence). The chain's CDR3 is CASSTTGSSYEQYF. The CDR3 nucleotides read TGTGCCAGCAGCACGACAGGGAGCTCCTACGAGCAGTACTTC.

Here the CDR3 DNA reads TGCGCCAGCAGCTTGGCAGGGGGACTAGCCGTGGAGTACAATGAGCAGTTCTTC. This sequence encodes CASSLAGGLAVEYNEQFF. The V and J genes are TRBV5-1 and TRBJ2-1; TRBD2 agrees at 9 bases. The CDR3 consists of 18 residues. CDR1 is SGHRS, CDR2 YFSETQ, per germline. The junction had 11 bases not matched to a gene; V was cut back by 0 bases and J by 4 bases.